The 29 T cell receptor beta chains reported below all come from one sample, sequenced in a study of T cell responses to AZD1222 COVID-19 vaccine. TCRdb keeps only in-frame clones here, not all; method: immunoSEQ multiplex PCR. The table has about 180,000 clones, around 90% seen once. Here the sequenced sample was peripheral blood, taken on day 0 of AZD1222 vaccination. The source is an adult in good health.

The V gene is TRBV5-5, the J gene TRBJ1-4; weak D call: TRBD1 (6 bases). From germline, CDR1 is SGHKS and CDR2 YYEKEE (reference sequence). CDR3 length: 13 residues. The ends were cut back, 4 bases at V and 7 bases at J, with 11 bases in the middle. The CDR3 DNA sequence: TGTGCCAGCAGCCGACAGGCCTTTGAAAAACTGTTTTTT. This codes for CASSRQAFEKLFF. Full variable domain (remainder filled in from reference TRBV5-5 and TRBJ1-4): DAGVTQSPTHLIKTRGQQVTLRCSPISGHKSVSWYQQVLGQGPQFIFQYYEKEERGRGNFPDRFSARQFPNYSSELNVNALLLGDSALYLCASSRQAFEKLFFGSGTQLSVL.

The J gene is TRBJ1-2, the V gene TRBV7-2; D gene ambiguous. Looked up from germline, CDR1 is SGHTA and CDR2 is FQGNSA. CDR3 length: 12 residues. V was cut by 2 bases and J by 4 bases, with 5 bases left in between. The CDR3 bases are TGTGCCAGCAGCTTATCCAGCTATGGCTACACCTTC. Its translation: CASSLSSYGYTF.

This clone was picked up one time. V is TRBV6-1 and J is TRBJ1-5; D uncertain. This CDR3 comprises 14 residues. Germline values: CDR1 MNHNS, CDR2 SASEGT. Trimming stripped 2 bases from V and 0 bases from J, with 5 bases between. This chain's CDR3 is CASSESGSNQPQHF. The CDR3 DNA is TGTGCCAGCAGTGAATCCGGTAGCAATCAGCCCCAGCATTTT.

The chain joins TRBV7-2 to TRBJ1-4, with D uncertain. Germline V gene lookup returns CDR1 SGHTA and CDR2 FQGNSA. The CDR3 is made up of 12 amino acids. With 1 base removed from V and 11 bases from J, the gap between germline ends came to 8 bases. CDR3 region: CASSLDSGKLFF. The DNA of the CDR3 is TGTGCCAGCAGCTTAGACTCCGGGAAACTGTTTTTT.

This chain joins TRBV5-6 and TRBJ2-6, with TRBD1 matching 10 bases. Germline assignment: CDR1 SGHDT and CDR2 YYEEEE. J lost 1 base, V lost 4 bases, and 5 bases had no gene match. This CDR3 region has 17 residues. CDR3 sequence reads: CASSPGQGISGANVLTF. The CDR3 DNA sequence: TGTGCCAGCAGCCCGGGACAGGGGATTTCTGGGGCCAACGTCCTGACTTTC.

The J gene is TRBJ1-5, the V gene TRBV12-3 or TRBV12-4, with D possibly TRBD1 on 5 matching bases. Trimming pared 7 bases from V and 4 bases from J, leaving 11 bases between. CDR3 length equals 13 residues. The CDR3 DNA reads TGTGCCAGCACCCCTGGGGGGAATCAGCCCCAGCATTTT. It codes for CASTPGGNQPQHF.

The chain combines TRBV6-2 or TRBV6-3 with TRBJ2-1, with 8 bases fitting TRBD2. This CDR3 comprises 16 residues. The V segment lost 4 bases and the J segment 2 bases; nucleotides outside the gene matches: 7. Germline loops: CDR1 MNHEY, CDR2 SVGEGT. This CDR3 reads CASSFYPGLAYNEQFF. In DNA, the CDR3 is TGTGCCAGCAGTTTTTACCCGGGACTAGCCTACAATGAGCAGTTCTTC.

In this sample, this clone turned up once. The chain links TRBV25-1 to TRBJ1-6; maybe TRBD1 (6 bases). This CDR3 contains 16 residues. V was clipped by 6 bases and J by 8 bases, with 20 bases between them. CDR1 MGHDK and CDR2 SYGVNS come from the germline V gene. CDR3 bases: TGTGCCAGCAGCCTTGCGGGGGGCGCAGGACATTCACCCCTCCACTTT. Amino acids: CASSLAGGAGHSPLHF. Looking up the rest from reference TRBV25-1 and TRBJ1-6 gives the full variable domain: EADIYQTPRYLVIGTGKKITLECSQTMGHDKMYWYQQDPGMELHLIHYSYGVNSTEKGDLSSESTVSRIRTEHFPLTLESARPSHTSQYLCASSLAGGAGHSPLHFGNGTRLTVT.

The chain joins TRBV4-3 to TRBJ2-7; 7 nucleotides match TRBD1. The J segment lost 2 bases and the V segment lost 4 bases, leaving 14 bases of the junction unmatched. This CDR3 region has 17 residues. Germline CDR1 is LGHNA and CDR2 is YSLEER. The CDR3 nucleotides are TGCGCCAGCAGCCTTACCCCCCATGGGACAGCAACCTACGAGCAGTACTTC. Its protein product is CASSLTPHGTATYEQYF.

This clone has only a few counts. The rearrangement uses TRBV9 and TRBJ2-4; the match to TRBD1 covers 9 bases. There are 14 residues in the CDR3. CDR1 SGDLS and CDR2 YYNGEE come from the germline V gene. Germline trimming cut 2 bases from V and 9 bases from J; bases unmatched to any gene: 6. CDR3 loop: CASSVGQGIGIQYF. The CDR3 DNA reads TGTGCCAGCAGCGTGGGACAGGGAATTGGCATTCAGTACTTC.

The chain carries TRBV2 and TRBJ1-2, with D possibly TRBD1 on 5 matching bases. CDR3 length: 13 amino acids. Trimming shortened V by 6 bases and J by 3 bases, and 11 bases separated the two germline ends. Germline assignment: CDR1 SNHLY and CDR2 FYNNEI. CDR3 nucleotides: TGTGCCAGCAGCCCCGGGACCGACTATGGCTACACCTTC. The encoded protein is CASSPGTDYGYTF.

This rearrangement joins TRBV19 to TRBJ1-5; D is uncertain. Germline CDR1 is LNHDA and CDR2 is SQIVND (reference sequence). The CDR3 loop spans 16 amino acids. V lost 5 bases and J 1 base, leaving 15 bases between the germline ends. CDR3 sequence: CASSAAIVWSNQPQHF. For the CDR3, the DNA is TGTGCCAGTAGTGCGGCTATCGTCTGGAGCAATCAGCCCCAGCATTTT.

The V call is TRBV5-1, the J call TRBJ1-3, with TRBD1 identical over 8 bases. Unmatched junction bases numbered 2, after V lost 0 bases and J lost 0 bases. Germline V CDR1 and CDR2: SGHRS, YFSETQ. CDR3 length: 16 residues. The CDR3 DNA follows: TGCGCCAGCAGCTTGGGGACAGGGTCCTCTGGAAACACCATATATTTT. As protein: CASSLGTGSSGNTIYF. Full variable domain (remainder filled in from reference TRBV5-1 and TRBJ1-3): KAGVTQTPRYLIKTRGQQVTLSCSPISGHRSVSWYQQTPGQGLQFLFEYFSETQRNKGNFPGRFSGRQFSNSRSEMNVSTLELGDSALYLCASSLGTGSSGNTIYFGEGSWLTVV.

This CDR3 is CAISERAGQLNTEAFF. For the CDR3, the DNA is TGTGCCATCAGTGAGCGGGCCGGACAGCTTAACACTGAAGCTTTCTTT. This sequence joins TRBV10-3 and TRBJ1-1; TRBD1 might be the D (6 bases). Between the trimmed V and J ends, which lost 2 bases and 2 bases, there was a span of 15 bases. Germline CDR1 is ENHRY and CDR2 is SYGVKD. The CDR3 is 16 residues long.

This clone turned up a few times. The rearrangement links TRBV3-1 (or the pseudogene TRBV3-2) to TRBJ1-1, with D uncertain. Germline V gene lookup returns CDR1 LGHDT and CDR2 YNNKEL (reference sequence). The V and J ends lost 2 bases and 6 bases respectively, with 10 bases between them. The CDR3 sequence is 13 residues long. The CDR3 nucleotides are TGTGCCAGCAGCCAACCCCCGTCAGCTGAAGCTTTCTTT. This gives the protein CASSQPPSAEAFF.

V usage is TRBV7-8 and J usage is TRBJ1-6; D unresolved. The germline gives CDR1 SGHVS, CDR2 FQNEAQ. The V and J ends lost 2 bases and 4 bases respectively, with 6 bases between them. The CDR3 has 14 residues. CDR3: CASSLTGYNSPLHF. CDR3 bases: TGTGCCAGCAGCTTAACGGGATATAATTCACCCCTCCACTTT.

The CDR3 region has the DNA TGTGCCAGCAGTTCAAAGGGAGATCGTGCCTACGAGCAGTACTTC. As protein: CASSSKGDRAYEQYF. This chain uses TRBV27 with TRBJ2-7, with D perhaps TRBD2 (5 bases). V shed 4 bases and J shed 2 bases, with 15 bases lying between them. Germline assignment: CDR1 MNHEY and CDR2 SMNVEV (reference sequence). CDR3 length: 15 residues.

The V gene is TRBV9, the J gene TRBJ1-4; unclear D gene. Germline V lookup: CDR1 SGDLS, CDR2 YYNGEE. This CDR3 spans 15 amino acids. V was pared by 3 bases and J by 0 bases, with 9 bases between. This CDR3 is CASSALGSTNEKLFF. The CDR3 coding sequence is TGTGCCAGCAGCGCGCTGGGATCAACTAATGAAAAACTGTTTTTT.

Notes on this clone: The same CDR3 also results from other DNA sequences found in this sample. V gene TRBV3-1 (or the pseudogene TRBV3-2) combines with J gene TRBJ1-5; D remains ambiguous. The CDR3 length is 14 residues. V was cut by 1 base and J by 2 bases, with 6 bases left in between. The germline CDR1 and CDR2 sequences are LGHDT and YNNKEL (reference sequence). CDR3 nucleotides: TGTGCCAGCAGCCAAGGGGGTGGCAATCAGCCCCAGCATTTT. The encoded protein is CASSQGGGNQPQHF.

The rearrangement uses TRBV4-1 and TRBJ1-1; the D is unclear. Germline CDR1 and CDR2: MGHRA and YSYEKL. The V gene lost 4 bases and the J gene lost 1 base, with 10 bases spanning the gap. This CDR3 is built from 14 residues. CDR3 region: CASSLSWGNTEAFF. The CDR3 DNA sequence: TGCGCCAGCAGCCTGTCCTGGGGGAACACTGAAGCTTTCTTT.

The genes are TRBV6-2 or TRBV6-3 and TRBJ1-6; 7 bases are shared with TRBD1. The CDR3 has 16 residues. The V gene's germline CDR1 is MNHEY and CDR2 SVGEGT. V lost 6 bases to trimming and J lost 4 bases; unmatched junction nucleotides: 9. The CDR3 bases are TGTGCCAGCAGCTATGGGACAGCAGAATATAATTCACCCCTCCACTTT. Translation gives CASSYGTAEYNSPLHF.

This CDR3 reads CASTLAGGRYNEQFF. The CDR3 coding sequence is TGTGCCAGCACCTTAGCGGGAGGTCGCTACAATGAGCAGTTCTTC. This chain connects TRBV27 to TRBJ2-1; 10 bases fit TRBD2. The CDR3 totals 15 residues. Looked up from germline, CDR1 is MNHEY and CDR2 is SMNVEV (reference sequence). V gave up 7 bases and J gave up 3 bases; unmatched junction bases: 6.

The chain carries TRBV30 and TRBJ2-7; 12 bases are a match to TRBD1. The CDR3 loop spans 13 amino acids. Per germline, CDR1 GTSNPN and CDR2 SVGIG (reference sequence). V was clipped by 3 bases and J by 6 bases; unmatched bases: 3. CDR3 loop: CAWSRDRGREQYF. DNA of the CDR3: TGTGCCTGGAGCCGGGACAGGGGGCGCGAGCAGTACTTC. The variable domain in full, completed from reference TRBV30 and TRBJ2-7, reads SQTIHQWPATLVQPVGSPLSLECTVEGTSNPNLYWYRQAAGRGLQLLFYSVGIGQISSEVPQNLSASRPQDRQFILSSKKLLLSDSGFYLCAWSRDRGREQYFGPGTRLTVT.

The chain is built from TRBV7-8 and TRBJ1-5; 10 bases map to TRBD1. Germline V gene data show CDR1 as SGHVS and CDR2 as FQNEAQ. Germline trimming cut 1 base from V and 0 bases from J; bases unmatched to any gene: 12. The CDR3 covers 20 residues. The CDR3 coding sequence is TGTGCCAGCAGCTTAGTAGCCGACAGGGGGCGCCCTTATAGCAATCAGCCCCAGCATTTT. This codes for CASSLVADRGRPYSNQPQHF.

Turning to this clone: The junction departs from germline at one end; a sequencing error may be responsible. The V gene is TRBV6-1, the J gene TRBJ1-3; 7 bases match TRBD1. The CDR3 contains 15 residues. From germline, CDR1 is MNHNS and CDR2 SASEGT. The CDR3 loop reads CASSDLRQGGSTIYF. CDR3 coding DNA: TGTGCCAGCAGTGATTTAAGACAGGGAGGAAGCACCATATATTTT.

In DNA form, the CDR3 reads TGTGCCAGCAGAGGGGGGACTAGCGGGAGCTACGAGCAGTACTTC. Its protein product is CASRGGTSGSYEQYF. V usage is TRBV11-2 and J usage is TRBJ2-7; 14 bases map to TRBD2. Per germline, CDR1 SGHAT and CDR2 FQNNGV. The CDR3 is made up of 15 amino acids. With 6 bases clipped from V and 3 bases from J, the junction kept 4 bases outside the gene matches.

This clone was recorded only once. The sample holds other DNA sequences that translate to the same CDR3. The V and J genes are TRBV5-6 and TRBJ2-1; D is unclear. Germline V lookup: CDR1 SGHDT, CDR2 YYEEEE. The CDR3 spans 13 residues. V dropped 4 bases and J dropped 7 bases, with 12 bases sitting between them. The CDR3 DNA follows: TGTGCCAGCAGCCTAGTTGGTGGGAATGAGCAGTTCTTC. Translated, it gives CASSLVGGNEQFF.

The count of this clone is one. The gene calls are TRBV25-1 and TRBJ2-2; D assignment may be TRBD1 or TRBD2 (5 bases each). The germline CDR1 and CDR2 sequences are MGHDK and SYGVNS. This CDR3 has 17 amino acids. Trimming stripped 5 bases from V and 5 bases from J, with 21 bases between. This chain's CDR3 is CASSISLGAEGTGELFF. The CDR3 region has the DNA TGTGCCAGCAGTATTTCACTAGGAGCAGAGGGGACCGGGGAGCTGTTTTTT.

This clone was counted a single time. The V gene is TRBV4-1, the J gene TRBJ2-1; the D is unclear. Germline loops: CDR1 MGHRA, CDR2 YSYEKL. The CDR3 runs 12 residues. The ends were cut back, 4 bases at V and 8 bases at J, with 9 bases in the middle. This chain's CDR3 is CASSRKGHEQFF. The CDR3 bases are TGCGCCAGCAGCCGTAAAGGCCATGAGCAGTTCTTC.